The 19 T cell receptor beta chains given below trace back to one sample, sequenced in a study of post-analysis software for immune sequencing data. Study conclusions and caveats: Patients used about five TRBV segments, including TRBV5-6, TRBV5-1 and TRBV20-1, more often than controls.

These receptors have no identified antigens. Libraries were made from TCR beta cDNA, and they carried unique molecular identifiers. TCRdb independently ran MiXCR on the PCR reads; one entry per CDR3 protein. Among about 460,000 distinct CDR3 sequences listed, roughly 45% were seen once. The sequencing sample was made of blood. All receptors derive from a girl aged 5-17 years with multiple sclerosis.

The V and J genes are TRBV7-8 and TRBJ2-1, with 10 bases that match TRBD2. CDR1 and CDR2 (germline): SGHVS, FQNEAQ. This CDR3 is built from 16 residues. J lost 8 bases, V lost 3 bases, and 10 bases had no gene match. This CDR3 reads CASSLELAGAVDEQFF. The CDR3 DNA reads TGTGCCAGCAGCTTGGAGCTAGCGGGAGCCGTAGATGAGCAGTTCTTC.

V gene TRBV7-9 combines with J gene TRBJ2-7; perhaps TRBD1 as D (5 bases). The CDR3 has 17 amino acids. V shed 2 bases and J shed 3 bases, with 20 bases lying between them. Germline CDR1 SEHNR, CDR2 FQNEAQ (reference sequence). The CDR3 DNA is TGTGCCAGCAGCTTAAAGGGGTCGGGCAGTGGCTTCTACGAGCAGTACTTC. Encoded protein: CASSLKGSGSGFYEQYF.

This clonotype was counted a few times. V gene TRBV5-1 combines with J gene TRBJ2-7; D is possibly TRBD2 (5 bases). Germline CDR1 and CDR2: SGHRS and YFSETQ. Deletions cut 5 bases from V and 0 bases from J, with 12 bases between. CDR3 length: 14 amino acids. CDR3 sequence (DNA): TGCGCCAGCAGGATTGGGAGTACCTCCTACGAGCAGTACTTC. As protein: CASRIGSTSYEQYF.

The CDR3, as DNA: TGTGCCAGCAGTACTCACGGCTATGAGCAGTTCTTC. Translation: CASSTHGYEQFF. The V and J genes are TRBV27 and TRBJ2-1; D is unclear. Germline-derived CDR1 and CDR2 are MNHEY and SMNVEV (reference sequence). CDR3 length: 12 residues. Trimming removed 5 bases at V and 8 bases at J, with 10 bases between.

In this sample, this clonotype turned up a few times. The genes are TRBV6-5 and TRBJ2-4, with 7 bases that match TRBD1. The CDR3 is 16 residues long. After removal of 2 bases from V and 5 bases from J, the junction contained 9 bases not matched to a gene. Germline V gives CDR1 MNHEY, CDR2 SVGAGI. The CDR3 DNA reads as TGTGCCAGCAGTTACCTGGACAGGTTTGGGGAAAACATTCAGTACTTC. Amino acid sequence: CASSYLDRFGENIQYF.

The V and J genes are TRBV20-1 and TRBJ2-3, with 11 bases aligning to TRBD2. Losses at the gene ends were 6 bases for V and 0 bases for J; bases not matched to a gene: 8. The CDR3 has 16 amino acids. Germline lookup yields CDR1 DFQATT and CDR2 SNEGSKA (reference sequence). CDR3 sequence: CSASKWTSGSTDTQYF. The CDR3 DNA follows: TGCAGTGCCTCGAAATGGACTAGCGGGAGCACAGATACGCAGTATTTT.

This chain uses TRBV5-1 with TRBJ2-3; unclear D gene. Germline V CDR1 and CDR2: SGHRS, YFSETQ. V dropped 0 bases and J dropped 2 bases, with 7 bases sitting between them. This CDR3 region has 14 residues. CDR3 amino acids: CASSLDRYTDTQYF. As DNA, the CDR3 is TGCGCCAGCAGCTTGGATCGCTACACAGATACGCAGTATTTT.

This clonotype was picked up many times. The chain carries TRBV15 and TRBJ2-5; D ambiguous. Trimming took off 0 bases at V and 2 bases at J, with 7 bases between the two ends. CDR3 size: 14 residues. The germline CDR1 and CDR2 sequences are LNHNV and YYDKDF (reference sequence). The CDR3 reads CATSREPLQETQYF. For the CDR3, the DNA is TGTGCCACCAGCAGAGAACCCTTACAAGAGACCCAGTACTTC.

Worth noting for this clonotype: At one end the junction does not follow the germline gene, possibly because of a read error. The chain employs TRBV28 and TRBJ2-7; D remains unclear. CDR1 and CDR2 (germline): MDHEN, SYDVKM. The length of the CDR3 is 15 residues. CDR3 nucleotide sequence: TGTGCCAGCAGTCCCCCGAAGGGTGCGTCCTACAAGCAGTACTTC. Its protein is CASSPPKGASYKQYF.

This chain connects TRBV20-1 to TRBJ2-7; D perhaps matches TRBD2 (6 bases). There are 14 residues in the CDR3. V was clipped by 5 bases and J by 3 bases, with 17 bases between them. The V gene's germline CDR1 is DFQATT and CDR2 SNEGSKA (reference sequence). The CDR3 loop is CSAYGLNKVYEQYF. The CDR3 bases are TGCAGTGCTTACGGACTAAACAAGGTCTACGAGCAGTACTTC.

The rearrangement joins TRBV11-2 to TRBJ2-5, with 13 nucleotides matching TRBD2. V gave up 9 bases and J gave up 4 bases; unmatched junction bases: 8. Germline lookup yields CDR1 SGHAT and CDR2 FQNNGV. This CDR3 region has 15 residues. CDR3 sequence (DNA): TGTGCCAGTACTAGGACTAGCGGGAGTCGAGAGACCCAGTACTTC. Translated: CASTRTSGSRETQYF.

There are a few counts of this clonotype. The CDR3 protein is CASSAGTGLGGTDTQYF. CDR3 sequence (DNA): TGCGCCAGCAGCGCAGGGACCGGACTAGGAGGCACAGATACGCAGTATTTT. The J gene is TRBJ2-3, the V gene TRBV4-1, with 7 bases fitting TRBD2. Trimming took 5 bases from V and 1 from J; bases not matched to a gene: 12. Germline CDR1 reads MGHRA; CDR2 reads YSYEKL. The CDR3 is 17 amino acids.

This clonotype was observed a handful of times. This chain joins TRBV12-3 or TRBV12-4 and TRBJ2-3; D is uncertain. The CDR3 sequence is 16 residues long. Trimming shortened V by 3 bases and J by 0 bases, and 13 bases separated the two germline ends. CDR3 residues: CASSLSDGTSTDTQYF. The CDR3 nucleotides read TGTGCCAGCAGTTTGTCGGACGGAACTAGCACAGATACGCAGTATTTT.

The sample holds a few counts of this clonotype. This rearrangement joins TRBV24-1 to TRBJ2-1, with D perhaps assigned TRBD1 or TRBD2 (5 bases each). CDR3 size: 11 residues. V dropped 9 bases and J dropped 8 bases, with 10 bases sitting between them. The germline CDR1 and CDR2 sequences are KGHDR and SFDVKD. In nucleotides, the CDR3 is TGTGCCACCGTGTTGGGACATGAGCAGTTCTTC. It is translated as CATVLGHEQFF.

The chain couples TRBV28 to TRBJ1-5; D is ambiguous. Germline V gene sequence: CDR1 MDHEN, CDR2 SYDVKM. The ends were cut back, 5 bases at V and 4 bases at J, with 18 bases in the middle. CDR3 length equals 16 residues. DNA of the CDR3: TGTGCCAGCAGTCCCGGTGGAGGGTCGGGGAATCAGCCCCAGCATTTT. Amino acids: CASSPGGGSGNQPQHF.

The genes are TRBV7-2 and TRBJ1-6; 10 bases line up with TRBD1. Trimming took 5 bases from V and 9 from J; bases not matched to a gene: 7. The CDR3 has 15 amino acids. CDR1 SGHTA and CDR2 FQGNSA come from the germline V gene. CDR3 nucleotide sequence: TGTGCCAGCAGCAAGGGACAGGGGACGGGTTCACCCCTCCACTTT. It yields the protein CASSKGQGTGSPLHF.

This sequence joins TRBV6-5 and TRBJ2-3, with 10 bases identical to TRBD2. Germline V gene sequence: CDR1 MNHEY, CDR2 SVGAGI. Trimming cost V 4 bases and J 1 base; bases outside gene matches: 17. The CDR3 is 20 amino acids. The CDR3 coding sequence is TGTGCCAGCAGTTTTACAGGGTCAGGCTTTCTAGCGGGAGGCACAGATACGCAGTATTTT. It codes for CASSFTGSGFLAGGTDTQYF.

The chain carries TRBV7-2 and TRBJ1-2; weak D call: TRBD1 (6 bases). V was shortened by 7 bases and J by 2 bases, with 11 bases between the two germline ends. This CDR3 is built from 13 residues. CDR1 is SGHTA and CDR2 is FQGNSA in the germline V gene. The CDR3, as DNA: TGTGCCAGCACCCGGACAGCCAACTATGGCTACACCTTC. It translates to CASTRTANYGYTF.

The chain uses TRBV12-5 and TRBJ2-7; the D gene is possibly TRBD1 (7 bases). Gene TRBJ2-5 matches the end of the DNA better, so the J call may be wrong. The germline V gene encodes CDR1 LGHNT and CDR2 FRNRAP. This CDR3 spans 16 amino acids. DNA of the CDR3: TGTGCTAGTGGTTTAAACAGGGGAGGCTTCCAAGAGACCCAGTACTTC. It encodes CASGLNRGGFQETQYF.